Sequencing of this T cell receptor (beta chain) was carried out in a study of T-cell memory formation after mild COVID-19 (TCRdb year 2021). Notes on the research overall: TCR sequence clusters from the two donors were found to be largely donor specific. In two donors, T-cell clones that expanded and contracted after mild COVID-19 were tracked by sequencing TCRalpha and TCRbeta repertoires over time. Two young, previously healthy adult volunteers, one female and one male, were included in the cohort. The investigation overall reported the following: Only a couple of mild cases were covered by the study, and larger cohorts that include severe cases with pre-infection samples were considered necessary. Balanced CD4/CD8 phenotypes were observed for clones contracting from day 15 to 85, whereas a bias towards CD4+ was observed for a second wave of clones expanding from day 15 to 37. Contracting CD4+ clones appeared mostly in the CM and EM memory subsets, whereas CD8+ clones were enriched in EMRA. Some responding clones were detected in pre-infection memory, suggesting pre-existing cross-reactive memory T cells joined the SARS-CoV-2 response. The second-wave clones that peaked on day 37 were not confirmed to be SARS-CoV-2 specific.

Ficoll-Paque density gradient centrifugation was used to isolate PBMCs. For CDR1 and CDR2, the germline V gene lists SGHTA and FQGNSA. Taken from cysteine to phenylalanine, the CDR3 has 14 residues. Just CDR3 DNA is preserved here, 42 bases in frame from base 1. V gives up 5 bases and J gives up 1 base, and the segment between their germline ends measures 11 bases. Sequenced using an Illumina NovaSeq 6000. TCRalpha and TCRbeta cDNA libraries were constructed by 5'RACE with constant-segment primers, with sample barcodes and unique molecular identifiers being introduced. Trizol reagent was used to extract RNA from every sample. Library amplification was performed in two PCR steps, and a second sample barcode and Illumina TruSeq adapters were introduced in the second step. Sequencing of libraries was performed on an Illumina NovaSeq with 2 x 150 bp paired-end reads. The original pipeline was this. Reads were demultiplexed and collapsed into UMI-guided consensus sequences with migec v1.2.7. Using mixcr v2.1.11, the UMI consensuses were aligned to TRA and TRB V and J templates and assembled into clonotypes. A clonotype was counted as expanded or contracted only when both edgeR and NoisET called the clonotype significant, with the noise models trained on biological replicates. edgeR calls used a false discovery rate-adjusted p below 0.01 and a log2 fold-change threshold of 1. PCA with hierarchical clustering of max-normalized trajectories of the 1000 most abundant clonotypes was used as exploratory dynamics analysis. Separately sequenced CD4+ and CD8+ repertoires were used to assign the CD4 or CD8 phenotype of responding clones. The public reads were quality trimmed at Q25 with fastp and then assembled into clones with MiXCR by TCRdb, keeping productive beta chains. Identical CDR3 protein sequences are pooled into one entry, listed with their most common genes and DNA. V and J calls and clone size were set by TCRdb, not the authors. For this sample the table gives around 160,000 distinct CDR3 sequences, of which roughly 10% were detected only once. The ten largest clones take up approximately 3.4% of the sample.

Note on this clonotype: Its antigen remains unidentified. Within one base of it there is no much larger clone, and no base qualities were kept.

This clonotype originated in a man between 18 and 29 years old who had mild COVID-19 (a few samples of this study predate the infection). The sample titles of this study are shuffled in the database, so cell type and time point are left out; the donor was told from shared clones. The sequence is built from TRBV7-2 and TRBJ2-5, with TRBD2 perhaps the D gene, on 6 matching bases. What was sequenced was PBMCs or a T cell subset sorted from them (not recorded which). The CDR3 reads CASSGAGSQETQYF. In nucleotides, the sequence is TGTGCCAGCAGCGGGGCGGGGAGCCAAGAGACCCAGTACTTC.